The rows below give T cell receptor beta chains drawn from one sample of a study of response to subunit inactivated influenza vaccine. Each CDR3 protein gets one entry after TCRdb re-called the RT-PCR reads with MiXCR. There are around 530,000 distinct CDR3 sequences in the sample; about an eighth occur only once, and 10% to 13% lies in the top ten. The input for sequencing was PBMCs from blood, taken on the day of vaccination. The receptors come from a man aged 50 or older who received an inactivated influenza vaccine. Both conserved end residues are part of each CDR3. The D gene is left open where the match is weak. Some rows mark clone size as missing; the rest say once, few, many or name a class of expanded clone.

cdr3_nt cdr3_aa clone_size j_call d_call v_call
TGCGCCAGCAGCCACGCTGGGGCCAACGTCCTGACTTTC CASSHAGANVLTF NA TRBJ2-6 NA TRBV4-3
TGTGCCACCAGCAGAGGAGAGGTTTCGAATACGCAGTATTTT CATSRGEVSNTQYF many TRBJ2-3 NA TRBV15
TGCAGTGCTAGAGGCCCACAGGTATTTAGCAATCAGCCCCAGCATTTT CSARGPQVFSNQPQHF few TRBJ1-5 NA TRBV20-1
TGTGCCAGCAGCTTACTGGGGGGTAGTTGGGCTAATGAAAAACTGTTTTTT CASSLLGGSWANEKLFF few TRBJ1-4 NA TRBV11-2
TGCGCCAGCAGCCAAGAATCAACGAGCTCCTACAATGAGCAGTTCTTC CASSQESTSSYNEQFF NA TRBJ2-1 NA TRBV4-3
TGCGCCAGCAGCCCGACGGTGCGCTCCTACAATGAGCAGTTCTTC CASSPTVRSYNEQFF many TRBJ2-1 NA TRBV5-1
TGTGCCAGCAGCCAAGAGCTGATGAATCAGCCCCAGCATTTT CASSQELMNQPQHF few TRBJ1-5 NA TRBV3-1
TGCGCCAGCAGCGTACTAGCGGGCTCGCACAATGAGCAGTTCTTC CASSVLAGSHNEQFF few TRBJ2-1 TRBD2 TRBV5-1
TGCGCCAGCAGCCAAGACCCAGGAGGGAGCACAGATACGCAGTATTTT CASSQDPGGSTDTQYF few TRBJ2-3 NA TRBV4-1
TGTGCCACCAAAGGGGACTCCTCCTACGAGCAGTACTTC CATKGDSSYEQYF NA TRBJ2-7 NA TRBV15
TGTGCCAGCAGTTCACCGAGTTCAGGGGGGAGCACTGAAGCTTTCTTT CASSSPSSGGSTEAFF NA TRBJ1-1 TRBD1 TRBV6-5
TGTGCCAGCAGCTTAGCTTCAGGCCTGACATATGGCTACACCTTC CASSLASGLTYGYTF NA TRBJ1-2 NA TRBV7-2
TGTGCCAGCAGCGACCAGCGGGGTCTTGACGGCTACACCTTC CASSDQRGLDGYTF few TRBJ1-2 NA TRBV7-2
TGTGCCACCATGGGAACTAGCGGGAGGCAGTATGAGCAGTTCTTC CATMGTSGRQYEQFF few TRBJ2-1 TRBD2 TRBV24-1
TGCAGTGCTAGAGATCGTCGCGGGGGAAGCACCGGGGAGCTGTTTTTT CSARDRRGGSTGELFF few TRBJ2-2 TRBD2 TRBV20-1
TGCAGTGCTAGAGAGGGCCCCTACGAGCAGTACTTC CSAREGPYEQYF many TRBJ2-7 NA TRBV20-1
TGCAGTGCTAGAGTTACTCTTCGGCTCACAGATACGCAGTATTTT CSARVTLRLTDTQYF NA TRBJ2-3 NA TRBV20-1
TGTGCCAGCAGTCCCGGACAGGGGGCGCGAGATACGCAGTATTTT CASSPGQGARDTQYF few TRBJ2-3 TRBD1 TRBV2
TGCGCCAGCAGCCAAGAGGGGCCCCCGGTGAGGGCAGGGGAGACCCAGTACTTC CASSQEGPPVRAGETQYF NA TRBJ2-5 NA TRBV4-1
TGTGCCAGCAGTCCAGGGACAGACCAGCTCCTCTACGAGCAGTACTTC CASSPGTDQLLYEQYF many TRBJ2-7 TRBD1 TRBV12-3/TRBV12-4
TGCAGTGCTACCAATAATCAGCCCCAGCATTTT CSATNNQPQHF many TRBJ1-5 NA TRBV20-1
TGCGCCAGCAGCTTGAATAATGGACCGACTGTCGAAGCTTTCTTT CASSLNNGPTVEAFF many TRBJ1-1 NA TRBV5-1
TGTGCCAGCAGCCGGTCCAGCGGAAACAGGCAAGAGACCCAGTACTTC CASSRSSGNRQETQYF NA TRBJ2-5 NA TRBV7-3
TGCGCCAGCAGCAGAAGGTTGGGAGGAGAGACCCAGTACTTC CASSRRLGGETQYF few TRBJ2-5 NA TRBV5-1
TGCGCCAGCAGCCAAGATCAAAGGGCTAATTCACCCCTCCACTTT CASSQDQRANSPLHF few TRBJ1-6 NA TRBV4-1
TGTGCCAGTAGTATAGATGGTTGGTCCACAGATACGCAGTATTTT CASSIDGWSTDTQYF few TRBJ2-3 NA TRBV19